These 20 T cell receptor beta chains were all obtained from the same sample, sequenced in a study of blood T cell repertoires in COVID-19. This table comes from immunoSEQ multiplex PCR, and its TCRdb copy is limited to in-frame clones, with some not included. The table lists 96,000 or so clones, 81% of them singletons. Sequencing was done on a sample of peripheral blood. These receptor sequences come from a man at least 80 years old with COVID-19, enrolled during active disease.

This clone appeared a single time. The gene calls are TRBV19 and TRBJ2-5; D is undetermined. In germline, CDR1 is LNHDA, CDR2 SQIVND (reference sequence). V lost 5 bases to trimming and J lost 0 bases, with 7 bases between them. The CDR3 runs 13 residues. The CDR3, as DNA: TGTGCCAGTAGTTTACAGAACCAAGAGACCCAGTACTTC. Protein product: CASSLQNQETQYF.

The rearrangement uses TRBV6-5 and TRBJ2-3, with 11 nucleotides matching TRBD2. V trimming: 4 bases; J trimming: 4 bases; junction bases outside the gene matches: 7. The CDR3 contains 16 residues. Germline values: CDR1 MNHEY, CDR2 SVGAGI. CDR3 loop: CASSLNSGGASDTQYF. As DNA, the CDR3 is TGTGCCAGCAGTTTAAATAGCGGGGGGGCCTCAGATACGCAGTATTTT.

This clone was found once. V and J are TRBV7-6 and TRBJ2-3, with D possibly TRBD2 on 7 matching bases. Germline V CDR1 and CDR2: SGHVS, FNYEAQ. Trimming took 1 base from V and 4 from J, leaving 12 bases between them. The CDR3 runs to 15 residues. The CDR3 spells CASSLVGGGPDTQYF. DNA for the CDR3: TGTGCCAGCAGCTTAGTTGGGGGGGGGCCAGATACGCAGTATTTT.

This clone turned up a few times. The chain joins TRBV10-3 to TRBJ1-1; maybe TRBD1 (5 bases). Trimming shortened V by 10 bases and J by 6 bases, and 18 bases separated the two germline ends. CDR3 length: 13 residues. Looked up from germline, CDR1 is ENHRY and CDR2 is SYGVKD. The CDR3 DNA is TGTGCCACCACTGGGACTTCTTGGGCTGAAGCTTTCTTT. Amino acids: CATTGTSWAEAFF.

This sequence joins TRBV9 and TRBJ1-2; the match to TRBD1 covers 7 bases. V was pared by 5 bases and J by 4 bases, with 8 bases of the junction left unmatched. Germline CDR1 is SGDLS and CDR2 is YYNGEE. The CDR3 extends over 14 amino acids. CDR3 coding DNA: TGTGCCAGCAGTGATACAAGGGGGCCCTATGGCTACACCTTC. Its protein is CASSDTRGPYGYTF.

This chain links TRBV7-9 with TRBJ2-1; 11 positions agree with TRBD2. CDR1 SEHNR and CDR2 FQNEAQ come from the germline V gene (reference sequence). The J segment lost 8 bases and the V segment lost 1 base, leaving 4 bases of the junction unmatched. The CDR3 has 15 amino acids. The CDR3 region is CASSLGSGRAHEQFF. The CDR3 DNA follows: TGTGCCAGCAGCTTAGGTAGCGGGAGGGCCCATGAGCAGTTCTTC.

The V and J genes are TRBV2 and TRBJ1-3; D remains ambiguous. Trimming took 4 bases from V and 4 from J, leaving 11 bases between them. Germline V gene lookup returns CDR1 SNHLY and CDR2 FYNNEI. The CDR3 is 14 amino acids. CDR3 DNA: TGTGCCAGCAGTGTACGGGGTGGAGGAAACACCATATATTTT. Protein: CASSVRGGGNTIYF.

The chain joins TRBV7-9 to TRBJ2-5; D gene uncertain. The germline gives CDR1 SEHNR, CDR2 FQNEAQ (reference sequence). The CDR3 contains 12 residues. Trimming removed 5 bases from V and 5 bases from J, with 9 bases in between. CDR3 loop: CASSLAAETQYF. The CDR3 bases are TGTGCCAGCAGCCTGGCCGCCGAGACCCAGTACTTC.

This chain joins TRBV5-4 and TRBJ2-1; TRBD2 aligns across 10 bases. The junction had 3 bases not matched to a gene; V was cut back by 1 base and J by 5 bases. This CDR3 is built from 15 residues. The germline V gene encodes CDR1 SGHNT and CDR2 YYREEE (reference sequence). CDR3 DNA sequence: TGTGCCAGCAGCTTGCGGCTAGCGGGGGACAATGAGCAGTTCTTC. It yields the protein CASSLRLAGDNEQFF.

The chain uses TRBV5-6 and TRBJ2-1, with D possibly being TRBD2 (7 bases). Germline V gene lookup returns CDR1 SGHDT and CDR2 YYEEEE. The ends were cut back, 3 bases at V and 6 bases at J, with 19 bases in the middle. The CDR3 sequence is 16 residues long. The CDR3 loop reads CASSSFGGAIFNEQFF. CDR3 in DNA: TGTGCCAGCAGCTCGTTTGGGGGGGCCATTTTCAATGAGCAGTTCTTC.

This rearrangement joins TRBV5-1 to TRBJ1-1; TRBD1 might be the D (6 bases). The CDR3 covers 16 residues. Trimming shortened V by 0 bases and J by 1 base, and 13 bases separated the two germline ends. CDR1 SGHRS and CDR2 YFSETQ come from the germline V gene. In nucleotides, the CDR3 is TGCGCCAGCAGCTTGGCCTGGAACAGGGAGAACACTGAAGCTTTCTTT. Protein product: CASSLAWNRENTEAFF.

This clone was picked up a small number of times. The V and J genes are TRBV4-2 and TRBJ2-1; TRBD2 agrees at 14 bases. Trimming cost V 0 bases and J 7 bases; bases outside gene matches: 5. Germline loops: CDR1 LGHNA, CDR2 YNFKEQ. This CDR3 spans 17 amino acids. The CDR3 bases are TGTGCCAGCAGCCAAGAGACTAGCGGGGGGGCATTAAATGAGCAGTTCTTC. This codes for CASSQETSGGALNEQFF.

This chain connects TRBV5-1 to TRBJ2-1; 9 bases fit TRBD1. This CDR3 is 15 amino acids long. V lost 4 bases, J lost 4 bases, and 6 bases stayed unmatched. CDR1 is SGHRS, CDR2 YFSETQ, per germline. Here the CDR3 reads CASSLSGTGYNEQFF. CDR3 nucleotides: TGCGCCAGCAGCCTATCCGGGACAGGGTACAATGAGCAGTTCTTC.

This chain's CDR3 is CASSLVRGGNTIYF. The CDR3 DNA is TGTGCCAGCAGCTTGGTCAGGGGTGGAAACACCATATATTTT. This sequence joins TRBV5-8 and TRBJ1-3; D might be TRBD1 (6 bases). This CDR3 has 14 residues. Germline V lookup: CDR1 SGHTS, CDR2 YDEGEE. Trimming shortened V by 0 bases and J by 3 bases, and 7 bases separated the two germline ends.

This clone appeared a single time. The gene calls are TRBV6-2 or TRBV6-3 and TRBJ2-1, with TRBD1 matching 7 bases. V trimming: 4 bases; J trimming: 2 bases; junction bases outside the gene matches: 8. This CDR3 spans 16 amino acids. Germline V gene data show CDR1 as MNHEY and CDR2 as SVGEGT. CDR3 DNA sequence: TGTGCCAGCAGTTCGTACCGGGACAGTCCCTACAATGAGCAGTTCTTC. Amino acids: CASSSYRDSPYNEQFF.

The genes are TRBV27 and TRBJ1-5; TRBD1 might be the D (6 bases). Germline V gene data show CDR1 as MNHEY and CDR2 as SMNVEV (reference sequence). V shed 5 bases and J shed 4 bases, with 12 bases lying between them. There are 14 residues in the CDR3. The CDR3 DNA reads TGTGCCAGCAGTCTACAGGGTGGTAATCAGCCCCAGCATTTT. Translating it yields CASSLQGGNQPQHF.

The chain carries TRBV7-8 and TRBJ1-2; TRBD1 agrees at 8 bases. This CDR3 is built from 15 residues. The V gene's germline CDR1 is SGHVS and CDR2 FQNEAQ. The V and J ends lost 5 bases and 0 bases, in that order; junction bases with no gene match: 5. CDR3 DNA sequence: TGTGCCAGCAGCCGAGGACAGGGAACTAACTATGGCTACACCTTC. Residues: CASSRGQGTNYGYTF.

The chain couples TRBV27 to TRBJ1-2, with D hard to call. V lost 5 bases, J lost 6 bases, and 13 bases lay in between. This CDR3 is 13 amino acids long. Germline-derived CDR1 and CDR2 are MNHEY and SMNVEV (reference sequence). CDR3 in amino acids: CASSLWRTHGYTF. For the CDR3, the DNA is TGTGCCAGCAGTCTCTGGAGAACCCATGGCTACACCTTC.

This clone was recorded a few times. The CDR3 loop is CASSQGGRAEAFF. CDR3 DNA sequence: TGTGCCAGCAGCCAAGGAGGCAGAGCTGAAGCTTTCTTT. This chain connects TRBV4-2 to TRBJ1-1, with D unclear. The CDR3 sequence is 13 residues long. CDR1 and CDR2 from the germline V gene are LGHNA and YNFKEQ. Trimming pared 1 base from V and 6 bases from J, leaving 9 bases between.

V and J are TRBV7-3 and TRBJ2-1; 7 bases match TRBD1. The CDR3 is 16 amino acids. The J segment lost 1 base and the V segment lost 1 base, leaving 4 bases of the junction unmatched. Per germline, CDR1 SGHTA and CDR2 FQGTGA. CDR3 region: CASSLRWDSSYNEQFF. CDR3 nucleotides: TGTGCCAGCAGCTTAAGGTGGGACAGTTCCTACAATGAGCAGTTCTTC.